This TCR beta chain appears in the sequencing data of a study of T cells in tuberculosis (dated by TCRdb to 2016 to 2018). Describing the broader study: In the study, CD1B tetramers and high-throughput TCR immunosequencing were combined to characterize T cells specific for the mycobacterial lipid antigen glucose monomycolate (GMM). A South African clinical cohort compared IGRA-negative adolescents, IGRA-positive adolescents with latent tuberculosis and adults with active tuberculosis, fewer than 12 per group. Beyond this particular receptor, the publication reports: With the diverse GMM-specific repertoire as input, a classifier achieved approximately 90% accuracy (AUROC 0.9 to 0.95), whereas GEM motif frequencies as input gave approximately 74% accuracy. Compared with IGRA-negative controls, TCR-alpha repertoires from active tuberculosis had smaller mean NN-distances to GMM-specific TCRs, which suggests that these TCRs underwent clonal expansion. The smaller NN-distances were partly driven by shorter CDR3-alpha lengths in active tuberculosis patients, and the difference for TCR-beta did not reach statistical significance. Which clinical samples got chosen depended on the availability of cryopreserved specimens, and the active tuberculosis cases were adults, whereas the controls were adolescents.

The immunoSEQ multiplex PCR assay was used to generate TCR libraries, with TCR-beta and/or TCR-alpha/delta assays applied to each sample. The Illumina high-throughput platform was used to sequence the amplified TCR libraries. As for the original processing: Clustering and dimensionality reduction were performed using pairwise TCRdist distances among GMM-specific receptors from ex vivo sorted or in vitro expanded T cells. Each clinical repertoire was scored by mean NN-distance, the average TCRdist to the nearest 10% of tetramer-positive reference sequences. GEM TCR motif frequency was calculated as the fraction of unique TCRs that matched known GEM sequences by V/J usage and CDR3 length. Active tuberculosis was classified by linear discriminant analysis with leave-one-out cross-validation, implemented in scikit-learn. In TCRdb, the immuneACCESS table is reduced to in-frame sequences with V and J assigned. These tables do not hold every clone; where another copy was compared, an unresolved V gene accounts for under half, and the others remain unexplained. V and J calls plus clone size are reproduced from that table; the DNA served to infer D and trimming. The sample records 35,000 to 50,000 clones, about 95% of which are singletons. Clones ranked in the top ten supply about 2% of the sample.

At study entry, adolescents were screened for latent tuberculosis infection by tuberculin skin test and QuantiFERON-TB GOLD In-Tube IGRA. Immunosequencing was performed on unsorted cryopreserved PBMC, with 80,000 to 100,000 T cells per clinical donor covered on average. Eleven high schools in the Worcester region of the Western Cape, South Africa, served as enrollment sites for adolescents aged 12 to 18 years. Around 10 adolescents infected with M. tuberculosis and about ten uninfected adolescents were chosen and matched for age and sex. PBMC from adolescents were isolated by density centrifugation from freshly drawn heparinized blood and then cryopreserved. The germline V gene sets CDR1 to SGDLS and CDR2 to YYNGEE. V lost 3 bases and J lost 4 bases, and the count of bases not matched to a germline gene is 8. Spanning cysteine to phenylalanine, the CDR3 consists of 16 amino acids. CDR3 DNA is the only sequence kept; it has 48 bases, read in frame from the first base.

Concerning this clone itself: The target of this receptor is not known. Base qualities are not recorded, but no much larger clone differs from it by a single base.

The origin of this receptor is a donor aged 10-30 years with latent tuberculosis or without tuberculosis infection. Some clones in this sample may be carry-over from other donors' samples. Sequencing was carried out using PBMCs. The V gene is TRBV9 and the J gene is TRBJ2-5, with 11 bases matching TRBD1. The DNA sequence reads TGTGCCAGCAGCGCCGGGACAGGGGGTGCGTTAGAGACCCAGTACTTC. This sequence encodes CASSAGTGGALETQYF.